The 8 T cell receptor beta chains reported below all come from one sample, sequenced in a study of blood T cell repertoires in COVID-19. The protocol was immunoSEQ multiplex PCR, while the TCRdb copy is restricted to in-frame clones and leaves out a portion. This table holds more than 100,000 clones, approximately 83% found once. The sequenced sample was peripheral blood. These receptors came from an older woman with acute or convalescent COVID-19.

There are a few counts of this clone. The rearrangement joins TRBV27 to TRBJ1-2, with D maybe TRBD1 (6 bases). This CDR3 is 13 amino acids long. Germline CDR1 is MNHEY and CDR2 is SMNVEV (reference sequence). V lost 6 bases and J 4 bases, leaving 12 bases between the germline ends. The CDR3 sequence is CASSFGQFYGYTF. CDR3 in DNA: TGTGCCAGCAGCTTCGGACAGTTCTATGGCTACACCTTC.

This chain uses TRBV5-1 with TRBJ2-3; maybe TRBD1 (5 bases). V was pared by 2 bases and J by 3 bases, with 13 bases between. The germline V gene has CDR1 SGHRS and CDR2 YFSETQ. This CDR3 is 15 amino acids long. The CDR3 bases are TGCGCCAGCAGCTTATGGACAACACCTACAGATACGCAGTATTTT. The encoded protein is CASSLWTTPTDTQYF.

This clone occurred once. The rearrangement links TRBV12-5 to TRBJ1-1; no reliable D call. This CDR3 has 12 amino acids. Trimming stripped 3 bases from V and 0 bases from J, with 2 bases between. CDR1 and CDR2 (germline): LGHNT, FRNRAP. CDR3 nucleotides: TGTGCTAGTGGTTTTATGAACACTGAAGCTTTCTTT. Its translation is CASGFMNTEAFF.

The rearrangement uses TRBV29-1 and TRBJ1-2, with 9 positions matching TRBD1. Germline-derived CDR1 and CDR2 are SQVTM and ANQGSEA. This CDR3 has 12 amino acids. J was trimmed by 4 bases and V by 6 bases; bases with no gene match: 3. CDR3 amino acids: CSVGTGIYGYTF. In DNA form, the CDR3 reads TGCAGCGTCGGGACAGGGATCTATGGCTACACCTTC.

The rearrangement uses TRBV6-2 or TRBV6-3 and TRBJ1-3; weak D call: TRBD1 (6 bases). Trimming pared 2 bases from V and 0 bases from J, leaving 11 bases between. CDR1 MNHEY and CDR2 SVGEGT come from the germline V gene. This CDR3 comprises 16 residues. CDR3 in DNA: TGTGCCAGCAGTTACCCACAGGGATCCTCTGGAAACACCATATATTTT. Translated: CASSYPQGSSGNTIYF.

The chain uses TRBV6-5 and TRBJ2-5, with TRBD1 matching 7 bases. The germline V gene has CDR1 MNHEY and CDR2 SVGAGI. Germline trimming cut 5 bases from V and 2 bases from J; bases unmatched to any gene: 2. This CDR3 contains 13 residues. The CDR3 bases are TGTGCCAGCAGTAGGACAGGACAAGAGACCCAGTACTTC. Translated: CASSRTGQETQYF.

The chain couples TRBV10-3 to TRBJ1-2, with 10 bases aligning to TRBD1. The CDR3 has 17 amino acids. Losses at the gene ends were 3 bases for V and 6 bases for J; bases not matched to a gene: 13. Germline CDR1 and CDR2: ENHRY and SYGVKD. CDR3 coding DNA: TGTGCCATCAGTGACCTTGGAGGAGGACAGGGGGTCGATGGCTACACCTTC. It specifies CAISDLGGGQGVDGYTF.

The rearrangement links TRBV7-2 to TRBJ2-7, with D possibly TRBD2 on 6 matching bases. V lost 2 bases to trimming and J lost 6 bases, with 11 bases between them. The CDR3 spans 13 residues. Germline assignment: CDR1 SGHTA and CDR2 FQGNSA. The CDR3 region has the DNA TGTGCCAGCAGCTTACACGGGAGCAGCGAGCAGTACTTC. Encoded protein: CASSLHGSSEQYF.